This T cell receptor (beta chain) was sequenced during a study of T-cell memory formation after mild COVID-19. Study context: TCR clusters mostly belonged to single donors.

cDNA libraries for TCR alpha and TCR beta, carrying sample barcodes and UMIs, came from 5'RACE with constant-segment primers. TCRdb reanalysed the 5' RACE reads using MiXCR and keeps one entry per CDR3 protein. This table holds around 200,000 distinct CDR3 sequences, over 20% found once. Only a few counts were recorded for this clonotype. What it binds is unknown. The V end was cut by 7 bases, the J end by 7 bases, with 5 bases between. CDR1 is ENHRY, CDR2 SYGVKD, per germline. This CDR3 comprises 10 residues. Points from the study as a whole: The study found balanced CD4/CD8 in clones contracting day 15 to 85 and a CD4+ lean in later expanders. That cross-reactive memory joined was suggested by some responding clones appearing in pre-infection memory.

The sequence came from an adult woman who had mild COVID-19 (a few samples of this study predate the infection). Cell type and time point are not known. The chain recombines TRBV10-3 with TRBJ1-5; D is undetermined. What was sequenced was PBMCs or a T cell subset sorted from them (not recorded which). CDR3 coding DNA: TGTGCCATCACTCGCCAGCCCCAGCATTTT. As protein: CAITRQPQHF.